This T cell receptor (beta chain) was captured by sequencing in a study of PD-1 blockade in classical Hodgkin lymphoma. Sequencing used immunoSEQ multiplex PCR; TCRdb keeps in-frame clones, though not all of them. The table records some 63,000 clones, 90% of them present only once. Broader study findings: Whatever underlies the repertoire differences (possibly disease activity or prior therapy) remains undefined.

Every patient was affected by relapse after autologous stem cell transplantation, while exposure to brentuximab vedotin was not uniform. On this clone: Antigen: not known.

Trimming took 8 bases from V and 0 from J, leaving 12 bases between them. The CDR3 is 14 residues long. The germline V gene encodes CDR1 LGHNA and CDR2 YNFKEQ. This specimen was peripheral blood mononuclear cells (PBMCs), taken at baseline. The origin of this receptor is a human donor with classical Hodgkin lymphoma. The chain combines TRBV4-2 with TRBJ2-3; D may be TRBD2 (5 bases). CDR3 nucleotides: TGTGCCAGCTCTAGCCCTGGTAGCACAGATACGCAGTATTTT. Its protein product is CASSSPGSTDTQYF.